This entry lists 23 T cell receptor beta chains sequenced from one sample in a study of blood T cells in healthy people across ages. Then a second PCR, running roughly 7 to 11 cycles, was carried out with a sample-barcoded 5' primer and a J-beta primer mix. One entry per CDR3 protein, called by TCRdb with MiXCR from the 5' RACE reads. The top ten hold 2% to 2.5% of the sample, which has about 1.8 million distinct CDR3 sequences, around 48% seen once. The sequencing input was blood. The receptors here all came from a woman aged 40 to 49 in good health.

In the case of this clonotype: Germline is not matched at one junction end, which may reflect a read error. The CDR3 region has the DNA TGTGCCAGCAGCCCGGACAGGGAGAACGACGAGCCGTACTTC. This codes for CASSPDRENDEPYF. The chain uses TRBV3-1 and TRBJ2-7; TRBD1 matches at 8 bases. Germline CDR1 LGHDT, CDR2 YNNKEL (reference sequence). The CDR3 is 14 residues long.

The chain uses TRBV28 and TRBJ2-2; D gene uncertain. Looked up from germline, CDR1 is MDHEN and CDR2 is SYDVKM. The V end lost 4 bases, the J end lost 8 bases, and 17 bases lay between the germline ends. This CDR3 is 15 amino acids long. CDR3 sequence (DNA): TGTGCCAGCAGTTCCCTTAACTTCTTTCCGGGGGAGCTGTTTTTT. This codes for CASSSLNFFPGELFF.

The chain has TRBV14 and TRBJ2-5; D tentatively fits TRBD1 or TRBD2 (5 bases each). Germline CDR1 SGHDN, CDR2 FVKESK. The CDR3 length is 18 residues. V lost 1 base to trimming and J lost 2 bases, with 20 bases between them. Here the CDR3 reads CASSQVGQYGAGQETQYF. In DNA, the CDR3 is TGTGCCAGCAGCCAAGTTGGTCAGTACGGGGCCGGGCAAGAGACCCAGTACTTC.

In this sample, this clonotype turned up a few times. The chain recombines TRBV25-1 with TRBJ2-6; D is undetermined. The V gene's germline CDR1 is MGHDK and CDR2 SYGVNS. This CDR3 has 15 amino acids. V was clipped by 1 base and J by 2 bases, with 6 bases between them. The CDR3 coding sequence is TGTGCCAGCAGTGAATTTCAGACTGGGGCCAACGTCCTGACTTTC. Protein sequence: CASSEFQTGANVLTF.

This chain connects TRBV28 to TRBJ2-7; D is possibly TRBD2 (6 bases). TRBJ2-5 matches the DNA end more closely, so the J call is doubtful. Germline values: CDR1 MDHEN, CDR2 SYDVKM. The CDR3 covers 16 residues. The CDR3 loop reads CASSLRGGAMGETQYF. The CDR3 nucleotides are TGTGCCAGCAGTTTAAGGGGCGGGGCCATGGGAGAGACCCAGTACTTC.

This clonotype was found a few times. The rearrangement uses TRBV12-3 or TRBV12-4 and TRBJ2-1; TRBD2 matches 7 bases. The CDR3 has 15 amino acids. Trimming removed 6 bases from V and 4 bases from J; junction bases left unmatched: 9. The CDR3 region is CASRELAGPYNEQFF. Written as DNA, the CDR3 is TGTGCCAGCAGGGAATTAGCGGGCCCTTACAATGAGCAGTTCTTC.

The CDR3 reads CASSQESGFGEQFF. The CDR3 bases are TGCGCCAGCAGCCAAGAATCAGGGTTCGGTGAGCAGTTCTTC. This sequence joins TRBV4-3 and TRBJ2-1; D possibly corresponds to TRBD1 (5 bases). Trimming took 0 bases from V and 9 from J, leaving 12 bases between them. In germline, CDR1 is LGHNA, CDR2 YSLEER. CDR3 size: 14 residues.

This clonotype was picked up a small number of times. The V gene is TRBV29-1, the J gene TRBJ2-3; TRBD2 is a possible D gene (6 bases). V lost 4 bases to trimming and J lost 8 bases, with 10 bases between them. The CDR3 sequence is 11 residues long. Germline loops: CDR1 SQVTM, CDR2 ANQGSEA. The CDR3, as DNA: TGCAGCGTTGTTGAAGCGGGTACGCAGTATTTT. Residues: CSVVEAGTQYF.

CDR3 DNA: TGCAGTGCAGATGATACCGGCTCCTACGAGCAGTACTTC. This encodes CSADDTGSYEQYF. The rearrangement joins TRBV20-1 to TRBJ2-7; D ambiguous. CDR1 is DFQATT, CDR2 SNEGSKA, per germline (reference sequence). The CDR3 is made up of 13 amino acids. The V and J ends lost 6 bases and 0 bases respectively, with 12 bases between them.

This chain uses TRBV6-6 with TRBJ2-7; possibly TRBD1 for D (5 bases). The V and J ends lost 2 bases and 0 bases respectively, with 8 bases between them. The CDR3 runs 14 residues. The germline V gene encodes CDR1 MNHNY and CDR2 SVGAGI (reference sequence). The CDR3 here is CASSYATVSYEQYF. Written as DNA, the CDR3 is TGTGCCAGCAGTTACGCGACAGTCTCCTACGAGCAGTACTTC.

This clonotype came up a few times. V and J are TRBV12-3 or TRBV12-4 and TRBJ2-7; TRBD1 is a possible D gene (6 bases). This CDR3 region has 14 residues. With 2 bases removed from V and 2 bases from J, the gap between germline ends came to 10 bases. The CDR3: CASSLRTVTYEQYF. The CDR3 DNA reads as TGTGCCAGCAGTTTAAGGACAGTTACCTACGAGCAGTACTTC.

The chain recombines TRBV28 with TRBJ1-6, with D possibly matching TRBD1 (6 bases). The CDR3 is made up of 14 amino acids. The germline CDR1 and CDR2 sequences are MDHEN and SYDVKM. V was clipped by 5 bases and J by 8 bases, with 13 bases between them. CDR3: CASSRTARDSPLHF. DNA for the CDR3: TGTGCCAGCAGTCGGACAGCGCGGGATTCACCCCTCCACTTT.

The CDR3 region has the DNA TGTGCCAGCTCACCACTAGGGACAGACACAGATACGCAGTATTTT. Translated, it gives CASSPLGTDTDTQYF. The chain combines TRBV18 with TRBJ2-3, with TRBD1 matching 7 bases. The CDR3 totals 15 residues. J lost 2 bases, V lost 1 base, and 3 bases had no gene match. Germline-derived CDR1 and CDR2 are KGHSH and LQKENI.

This clonotype occurred a few times. V gene TRBV2 combines with J gene TRBJ1-2, with 7 nucleotides matching TRBD1. The CDR3 is made up of 13 amino acids. V shed 10 bases, J shed 4 bases, and the junction held 9 bases outside the gene matches. Germline assignment: CDR1 SNHLY and CDR2 FYNNEI. CDR3 sequence: CANSPTGTYGYTF. DNA for the CDR3: TGTGCCAACTCTCCGACAGGGACCTATGGCTACACCTTC.

The V and J genes are TRBV6-1 and TRBJ2-5, with D possibly being TRBD2 (5 bases). CDR1 is MNHNS, CDR2 SASEGT, per germline. V was pared by 7 bases and J by 11 bases, with 23 bases between. This CDR3 region has 14 residues. CDR3 loop: CASTQRGPVGGQYF. Here the CDR3 DNA reads TGTGCCAGCACCCAAAGAGGGCCCGTCGGTGGGCAGTACTTC.

The CDR3 coding sequence is TGCAGTGCTGGAGTTGTTTTAGGGAATAGCAATCAGCCCCAGCATTTT. Translated: CSAGVVLGNSNQPQHF. V usage is TRBV20-1 and J usage is TRBJ1-5, with D uncertain. With 5 bases removed from V and 0 bases from J, the gap between germline ends came to 17 bases. The CDR3 length is 16 residues. Germline V gene data show CDR1 as DFQATT and CDR2 as SNEGSKA (reference sequence).

This clonotype has just a few counts. The genes are TRBV12-3 or TRBV12-4 and TRBJ2-6; perhaps TRBD2 as D (6 bases). Trimming took 1 base from V and 4 from J, leaving 14 bases between them. CDR3 length: 17 amino acids. CDR3 DNA: TGTGCCAGCAGTTTAGACGGGGGATCCTCCGGGGCCAACGTCCTGACTTTC. This codes for CASSLDGGSSGANVLTF.

This clonotype showed up just a few times. The chain couples TRBV6-5 to TRBJ2-3, with no clear D. Germline values: CDR1 MNHEY, CDR2 SVGAGI. CDR3 length equals 12 residues. V was trimmed by 2 bases and J by 6 bases, leaving 6 bases between them. DNA of the CDR3: TGTGCCAGCAGTTACGGGATGGATACGCAGTATTTT. Its translation: CASSYGMDTQYF.

The table lists this clonotype with a count of one. The CDR3 region is CASSRDSHDGYTF. Written as DNA, the CDR3 is TGCGCCAGCAGCCGGGACAGCCACGATGGCTACACCTTC. The chain recombines TRBV5-1 with TRBJ1-2, with 7 bases matching TRBD1. V was pared by 4 bases and J by 6 bases, with 6 bases of the junction left unmatched. This CDR3 is 13 amino acids long. Germline V gene lookup returns CDR1 SGHRS and CDR2 YFSETQ.

The chain combines TRBV20-1 with TRBJ2-3, with 10 bases lining up with TRBD1. V was pared by 1 base and J by 1 base, with 8 bases of the junction left unmatched. This CDR3 comprises 17 residues. The germline V gene has CDR1 DFQATT and CDR2 SNEGSKA (reference sequence). Written as DNA, the CDR3 is TGCAGTGCTAGAGCTTGGGGACAGGGGTTCGGCACAGATACGCAGTATTTT. Translation: CSARAWGQGFGTDTQYF.

For the CDR3, the DNA is TGCAGTGCTAGATCTAGCGGGGGGGCGGGTCAAGAGACCCAGTACTTC. It yields the protein CSARSSGGAGQETQYF. V usage is TRBV20-1 and J usage is TRBJ2-5; the match to TRBD2 covers 12 bases. The ends lost 2 bases at V and 2 bases at J; junction bases unmatched: 6. The CDR3 runs 16 residues. Germline V gene lookup returns CDR1 DFQATT and CDR2 SNEGSKA (reference sequence).

This clonotype occurred a few times. CDR3 nucleotide sequence: TGCAGTGCCTTAAAGGGGACTAGCGGCGTCGGTGAGCAGTTCTTC. This sequence encodes CSALKGTSGVGEQFF. V and J are TRBV20-1 and TRBJ2-1; 11 positions agree with TRBD2. CDR1 and CDR2 (germline): DFQATT, SNEGSKA (reference sequence). V lost 6 bases and J lost 9; bases outside the gene matches: 13. This CDR3 spans 15 amino acids.

This chain connects TRBV4-3 to TRBJ2-3; maybe TRBD1 (5 bases). Looked up from germline, CDR1 is LGHNA and CDR2 is YSLEER. The CDR3 length is 15 residues. With 1 base removed from V and 4 bases from J, the gap between germline ends came to 12 bases. The CDR3, as DNA: TGCGCCAGCAGCCAAGGTCTTACAGGAGCAGATACGCAGTATTTT. This translates into CASSQGLTGADTQYF.